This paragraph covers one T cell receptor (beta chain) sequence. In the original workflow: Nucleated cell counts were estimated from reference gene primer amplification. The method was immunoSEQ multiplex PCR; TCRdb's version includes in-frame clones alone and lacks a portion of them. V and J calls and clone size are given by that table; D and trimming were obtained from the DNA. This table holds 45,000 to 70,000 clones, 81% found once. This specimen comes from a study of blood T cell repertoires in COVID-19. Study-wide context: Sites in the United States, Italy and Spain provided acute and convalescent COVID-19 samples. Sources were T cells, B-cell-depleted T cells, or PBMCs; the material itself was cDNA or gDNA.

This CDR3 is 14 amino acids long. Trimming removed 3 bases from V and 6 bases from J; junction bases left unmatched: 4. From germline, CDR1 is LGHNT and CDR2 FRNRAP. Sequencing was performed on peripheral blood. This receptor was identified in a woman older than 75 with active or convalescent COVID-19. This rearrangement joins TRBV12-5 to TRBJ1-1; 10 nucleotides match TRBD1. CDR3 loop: CASGFWTGGPEAFF. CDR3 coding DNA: TGTGCTAGTGGTTTTTGGACAGGGGGGCCTGAAGCTTTCTTT.